The clone carrying this TCR beta chain showed up just a few times. V was pared by 3 bases and J by 6 bases, with 14 bases between. The CDR3 sequence is 14 residues long. TCRdb redid the calling of the 5' RACE reads with MiXCR, one entry per CDR3 protein. The sample holds 300,000 to 400,000 distinct CDR3 sequences, approximately 8% seen once. This sample is part of a study of T cells after yellow fever vaccination. The rearrangement uses TRBV12-3 or TRBV12-4 and TRBJ1-1, with D possibly TRBD1 on 5 matching bases. The source was PBMCs, collected more than 35 days after the first yellow fever vaccination. This clonotype was sampled from a man aged 18 to 30 who received the YFV17D yellow fever vaccine. CDR3 in DNA: TGTGCCAGCAGTTTCCAGAGGGGTTTATCTGAAGCTTTCTTT. It is translated as CASSFQRGLSEAFF.